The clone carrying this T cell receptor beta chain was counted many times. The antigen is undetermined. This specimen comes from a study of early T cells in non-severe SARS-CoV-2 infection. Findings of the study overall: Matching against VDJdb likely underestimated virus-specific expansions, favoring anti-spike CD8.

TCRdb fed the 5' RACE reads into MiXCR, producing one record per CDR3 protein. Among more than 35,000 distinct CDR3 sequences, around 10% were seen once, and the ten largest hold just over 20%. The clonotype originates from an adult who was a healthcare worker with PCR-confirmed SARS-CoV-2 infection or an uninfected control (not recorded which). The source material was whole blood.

CDR3 sequence reads: CASSSNPRHREQYF. The CDR3, as DNA: TGCGCCAGCAGCTCCAACCCACGGCATAGGGAGCAGTACTTC. This chain links TRBV4-3 with TRBJ2-7; no firm D call. Germline V gives CDR1 LGHNA, CDR2 YSLEER. V shed 5 bases and J shed 7 bases, with 18 bases lying between them. This CDR3 is 14 amino acids long.